One TCR beta chain is described in this entry. The antigen is undetermined. Produced via immunoSEQ multiplex PCR; TCRdb's table is partial and in-frame only. The table lists around 150,000 clones, 94% of them singletons. These data come from a study of OX40 agonist ivuxolimab in advanced cancers. Regarding the study as a whole: The study observed clonal expansion of CD4+ and CD8+ blood T cells by week 6 at 0.1 to 3.0 mg/kg.

The CDR3 is 15 amino acids. Per the germline V gene, CDR1 is SGDLS and CDR2 is YYNGEE. J lost 11 bases, V lost 4 bases, and 12 bases had no gene match. With autoimmune disease history or systemic immunosuppression, patients were excluded. At cycle 4 day 1, cycle 7 day 1, and baseline, blood was sampled. The chain joins TRBV9 to TRBJ1-4; 9 bases fit TRBD1. This clonotype originated in an adult with an advanced solid tumor such as melanoma, head and neck, liver or kidney cancer. Sequencing used CD4+ or CD8+ T cells sorted from blood, obtained in a trial of the OX40 agonist ivuxolimab. CDR3 residues: CASSPPGQGLVKLFF. The CDR3 DNA sequence: TGTGCCAGCAGCCCCCCGGGACAGGGCCTGGTGAAACTGTTTTTT.